This T cell receptor beta chain was identified in a study of T cells in Graves' hyperthyroidism and ophthalmopathy (dated by TCRdb to the late 2010s). Context from the whole study: Peripheral blood samples were taken at initial diagnosis, before any treatment was given. Once sampling was done, hyperthyroidism patients were given methimazole at a starting dose of 30 mg daily, whereas ophthalmopathy patients were given high-dose intravenous methylprednisolone. According to the paper, TCR Vbeta CDR3 sequencing was carried out on about 140 peripheral blood samples, which came from under 50 ophthalmopathy, some 73 hyperthyroidism and some 17 progressor patients. Whether ophthalmopathy could be predicted prospectively was tested in an independent validation cohort made up of 18 to 20 hyperthyroidism patients plus 17 patients who later progressed to ophthalmopathy. To identify TCR V-J signatures that set the groups apart, the researchers used a discovery cohort of 100 patients, made up of approximately 43 with Graves' ophthalmopathy and about 60 with stable Graves' hyperthyroidism. The 85 to 100 discovery patients were divided at random into training and test sets in a 7:3 ratio. Thyroid tissue and blood T-cell repertoires from several Graves' hyperthyroidism patients were also compared in the study.

Amplification of TCR beta CDR3 regions was carried out from RNA transcripts. The TCR CDR3 was subjected to a first round of RT-PCR using the HTBI primer set and the Qiagen OneStep RT-PCR kit. Libraries were constructed in a second round of multiplex PCR, after which size selection and purification were performed. Libraries were sequenced paired-end with 100 bp reads on an Illumina HiSeq2000. In the original analysis: Raw data were processed with SOAPnuke, discarding reads with adapters, uncalled bases, mean Phred below 15, or no exact constant-primer or identifier match. High-quality paired reads were merged with COPE v1.2.5, and unique nucleotide sequences were defined as clonotypes. MiTCR v1.1 was used to align the clonotypes against IMGT TRBV, TRBD and TRBJ reference segments. The analysis included only V-J combinations with a frequency above 0.0001, which together covered 98% to 99.2% of the repertoires. The TCS score was defined as the ratio of F50 (clonal expansion) to E x V (chaos), calculated using BLOSUM62-based TCRdist between CDR3 peptides within each V-J. Welch's t-statistics and random forest reduced around 550 V-J features to about 12, which were used in a naive Bayes classifier (R e1071). TCRdb applied fastp at Q25 and MiXCR to the public reads, then kept only in-frame beta chains. Under each unique CDR3 protein, matching rows form one entry showing the most common genes and DNA. The V and J calls come from TCRdb's annotation, not from the publication. This sample lists approximately 330,000 distinct CDR3 sequences; 12% to 15% were detected once. The top ten constitute 30% to 40% of the sample.

This clonotype has at least ten counts. Its antigen is currently not known. No base quality information exists; no much larger clone differs at one position. The germline V and J ends show losses of 3 bases and 0 bases respectively, and no gene match explains 24 bases of the junction. CDR1 and CDR2 are drawn from the germline V gene (reference sequence): MNHEY, SMNVEV. Measured from the cysteine to the phenylalanine, the CDR3 is 24 residues long. Only the CDR3 part of the read is kept: 72 bases, read in frame from the first base. Moderately to severely active disease, a Clinical Activity Score of at least 3, a NOSPECS grade of at least 4, and a duration under 3 months were present in ophthalmopathy patients. Patients with uncontrolled infections, other autoimmune diseases, pregnancy or lactation were excluded. Clinical symptoms, serum thyroxine and TRAb, thyroid ultrasound, and orbital computed tomography formed the basis for the diagnoses. PBMCs were separated from roughly 9.3 ml of fresh peripheral blood using Ficoll-Paque density gradient centrifugation. Total RNA was extracted using Trizol reagent, and RNA quality was assessed on an Agilent 2100 Bioanalyzer.

What the study reported, not specific to this receptor: In validation, the model predicted progression to ophthalmopathy a median of roughly 6.2 months before onset, with 65% to 71% sensitivity and nearly 75% specificity. A model built on a 13 V-J signature distinguished ophthalmopathy from stable hyperthyroidism, reaching 87.88% sensitivity and around 81% specificity in cross-validation and 80%/75% in testing. Most expanded thyroid clonotypes (frequency above 0.001) were also found in blood, which suggests that blood repertoires may mirror thyroid immune responses. Sample size was not statistically predetermined, and blinding of investigators to group allocation was not performed.

Sequencing input: blood. This TCR was sampled from a middle-aged woman with Graves' ophthalmopathy. Here the chain combines TRBV27 and TRBJ2-1; TRBD2 lines up with 12 middle nucleotides. The bases read TGTGCCAGCAGTTTCTCCCCCCCGACTAGCGGGGGACATATATTTCTGAGCTCCTACAATGAGCAGTTCTTC. Its amino acids are CASSFSPPTSGGHIFLSSYNEQFF.